These T cell receptor beta chains were read from a single sample in a study of T cell responses to AZD1222 COVID-19 vaccine. Sequencing was performed with immunoSEQ multiplex PCR; in TCRdb, only in-frame clones are kept and a portion is missing. The sample contains some 150,000 clones, roughly 91% of which appear only once. The specimen was peripheral blood, collected on day 0 of AZD1222 vaccination. These receptor sequences come from an adult in good health. CDR3s leave out the opening cysteine and the closing phenylalanine or tryptophan. Only some rows state a clone size, as once, few, many or a class for expanded clones.

abundance,v_gene,CDR3aa
-,TRBV7-6,ASSLAPPRSGTEAF
-,TRBV11-2,ASSLDLWGPYNTEAF
-,TRBV7-2,ASSPFSGNEKLF
-,TRBV5-5,ASSLEVSSYEQY
-,TRBV23-1,ASSQTYRGPGYT
-,TRBV11-2,ASSLDRSAEQY
-,TRBV11-2,ASSLDLGYGYT
-,TRBV12-3/TRBV12-4,ASSLRGSEAF
-,TRBV24-1,ATSDPGTGNNEQF
-,TRBV9,ASSAGDSRIYEQY
-,TRBV7-2,ASSQSDASYEQF
-,TRBV5-4,ASSLGLAGQDEQY
-,TRBV11-2,ASSYRRDRVNYGYT
-,TRBV5-4,ASSLQGASTDTQY
-,TRBV5-1,ASSLEGTGVRELF
-,TRBV5-5,ASSSATLGQRNTEAF
once,TRBV18,ASSPGLADTGELF
-,TRBV5-1,ASSTDGRGDSPLH
-,TRBV5-1,ASSLQGLENTEAF
-,TRBV5-6,ASSAGTENTGELF
-,TRBV19,ASSVSSGPLGGPQH
-,TRBV27,ASSLYGRNTEAF
-,TRBV25-1,ASSVGLNTGELF
once,TRBV15,ATSRASNQPQH
-,TRBV7-2,ASSPRGSGLGYT
-,TRBV7-2,ASSGQGARTEAF
-,TRBV5-1,ASSLAAYGGSEAF
-,TRBV6-1,ASSDAGLLEETQY
-,TRBV7-6,ASSPLDPAGGTEAF
-,TRBV6-5,ASGRQGRHYGYT
-,TRBV5-6,ASSLAVGLAMVNEQF
-,TRBV2,ASSASIDHEQF
-,TRBV4-1,ASSLGASPSYGYT
-,TRBV5-6,ASSLGAAATNEKLF
-,TRBV5-5,ASSPQGGTEAF
-,TRBV29-1,SVLRVDTEAF
-,TRBV18,ASSQGQGRNTEAF
-,TRBV6-6,ASSSGTGAGNTIY
-,TRBV2,ASSGQGYEQY
-,TRBV23-1,ASRRVKVCQPQH
-,TRBV27,ASRYEGAYNSPLH
-,TRBV5-5,ASSLAGADEKLF
-,TRBV6-6,ASRGEGPHGYT
-,TRBV5-8,ASSLKTDTGELF
-,TRBV7-9,ASSAAKGGLNEKLF
-,TRBV28,ASSISPAGATGADTQY
-,TRBV10-3,AISAGEGFAEAF
-,TRBV12-3/TRBV12-4,ASTDNSYGYT
-,TRBV27,ASSLGRAVGSPLH
-,TRBV7-8,ASSSLSYRGENSPLH
-,TRBV6-6,ASSYSRDRVNTQY
-,TRBV7-2,ASKPGSVYEQY
-,TRBV25-1,ASSLRYNEQF
-,TRBV5-8,ASSLRRGFGYGYT